This T cell receptor (beta chain) was obtained from a study of T cells after yellow fever vaccination. A 5'RACE template-switching step, the method used to make TCR cDNA, added a universal primer site and UMIs. Each CDR3 protein is one row after TCRdb ran MiXCR on the 5' RACE reads. The sample has some 350,000 distinct CDR3 sequences, more than 9% seen once. This clonotype appeared a few times. The junction had 3 bases not matched to a gene; V was cut back by 3 bases and J by 5 bases. Germline V gene lookup returns CDR1 SGHNT and CDR2 YYREEE (reference sequence). The CDR3 is 13 amino acids. The source of this sequence is a man younger than 30 who received the YFV17D yellow fever vaccine. The sequencing used PBMCs, collected on the day of the first yellow fever vaccination. The genes are TRBV5-4 and TRBJ2-3, with 7 bases lining up with TRBD1. The CDR3 sequence is CASSSGQQDTQYF. The DNA for the CDR3 is TGTGCCAGCAGCTCGGGACAGCAAGATACGCAGTATTTT. Using reference TRBV5-4 and TRBJ2-3 for the parts outside the CDR3, the full variable domain is ETGVTQSPTHLIKTRGQQVTLRCSSQSGHNTVSWYQQALGQGPQFIFQYYREEENGRGNFPPRFSGLQFPNYSSELNVNALELDDSALYLCASSSGQQDTQYFGPGTRLTVL.